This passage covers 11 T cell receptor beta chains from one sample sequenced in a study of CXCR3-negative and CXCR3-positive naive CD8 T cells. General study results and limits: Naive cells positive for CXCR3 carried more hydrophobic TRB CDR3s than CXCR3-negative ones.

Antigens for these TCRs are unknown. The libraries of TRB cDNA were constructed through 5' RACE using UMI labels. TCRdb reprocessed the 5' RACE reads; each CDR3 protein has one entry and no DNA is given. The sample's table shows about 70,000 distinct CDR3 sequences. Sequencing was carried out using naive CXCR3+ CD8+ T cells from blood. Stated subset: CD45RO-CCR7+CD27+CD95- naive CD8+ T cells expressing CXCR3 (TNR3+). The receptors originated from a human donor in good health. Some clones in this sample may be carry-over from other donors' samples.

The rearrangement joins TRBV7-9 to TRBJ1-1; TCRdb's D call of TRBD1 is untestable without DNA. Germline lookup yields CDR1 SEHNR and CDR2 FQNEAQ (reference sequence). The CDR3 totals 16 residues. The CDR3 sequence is CASSPLVSAENTEAFF.

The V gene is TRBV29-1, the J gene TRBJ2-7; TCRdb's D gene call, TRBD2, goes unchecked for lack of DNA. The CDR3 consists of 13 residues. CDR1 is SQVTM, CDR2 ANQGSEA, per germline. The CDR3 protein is CSFLLAGTYEQYF.

Here the CDR3 reads CASSVNRDGTYEQYF. The rearrangement links TRBV9 to TRBJ2-7; TCRdb returns TRBD1, unconfirmable since there is no DNA. The CDR3 totals 15 residues. Looked up from germline, CDR1 is SGDLS and CDR2 is YYNGEE.

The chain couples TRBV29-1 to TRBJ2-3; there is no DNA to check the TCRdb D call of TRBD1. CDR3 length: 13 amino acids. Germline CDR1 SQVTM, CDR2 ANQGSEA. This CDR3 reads CSARGTGTDTQYF.

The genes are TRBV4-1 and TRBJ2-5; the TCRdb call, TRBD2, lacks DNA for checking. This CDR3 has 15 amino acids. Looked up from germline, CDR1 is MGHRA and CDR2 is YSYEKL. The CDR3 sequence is CASSQGFPGLVTQYF.

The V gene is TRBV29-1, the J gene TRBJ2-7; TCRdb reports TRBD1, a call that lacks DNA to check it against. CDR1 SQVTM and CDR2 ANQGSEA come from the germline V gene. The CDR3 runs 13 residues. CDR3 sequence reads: CSVVVQGAYEQYF.

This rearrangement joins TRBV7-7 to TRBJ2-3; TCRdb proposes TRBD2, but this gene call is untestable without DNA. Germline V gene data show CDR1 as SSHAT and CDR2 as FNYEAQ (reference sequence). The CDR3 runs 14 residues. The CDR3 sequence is CASSRTSGGDTQYF.

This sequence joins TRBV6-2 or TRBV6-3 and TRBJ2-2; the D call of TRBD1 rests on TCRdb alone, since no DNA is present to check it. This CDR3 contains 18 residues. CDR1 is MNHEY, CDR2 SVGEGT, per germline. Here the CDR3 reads CASTGLSAKRRNTGELFF.

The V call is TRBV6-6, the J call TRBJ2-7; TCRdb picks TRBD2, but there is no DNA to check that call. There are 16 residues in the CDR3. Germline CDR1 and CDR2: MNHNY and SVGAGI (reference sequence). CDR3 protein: CASSYSRLAGAHEQYF.

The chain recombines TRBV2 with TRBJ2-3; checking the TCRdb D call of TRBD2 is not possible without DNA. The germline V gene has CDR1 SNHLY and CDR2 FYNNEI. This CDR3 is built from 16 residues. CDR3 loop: CASSYNLAGHTDTQYF.

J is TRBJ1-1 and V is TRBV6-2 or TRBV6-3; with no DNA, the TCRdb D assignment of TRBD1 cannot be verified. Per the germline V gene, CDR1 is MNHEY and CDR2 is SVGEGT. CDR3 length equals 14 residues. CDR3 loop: CASSERQDVAEAFF.